This T cell receptor (beta chain) originates from a study of T cells in Graves' hyperthyroidism and ophthalmopathy. About the research overall: Staff took peripheral blood when the initial diagnosis was made, before any treatment began.

RNA transcripts gave rise to amplified TCR beta CDR3 regions. A set of HTBI primers served as the primers for a first-round RT-PCR of the TCR CDR3. TCRdb used MiXCR to reprocess the multiplex PCR reads, holding one entry per CDR3 protein. The sample records approximately 640,000 distinct CDR3 sequences, roughly a sixth being singletons. Calling Graves' hyperthyroidism stable meant ophthalmopathy did not progress within 18 months. Patients were excluded for uncontrolled infection, other autoimmune disease, pregnancy or lactation. Regarding the study as a whole: Blood shared most expanded thyroid clonotypes above 0.001.

This clonotype was observed at least ten times. Its matching antigen is unknown. The sample comprised blood. The source of this sequence is a man aged 45-65 years with Graves' hyperthyroidism.

The CDR3 DNA reads TGTGCCAGCAGCTTAAGACAGCCCTTTGAAAAACTGTTTTTT. Its translation: CASSLRQPFEKLFF. This sequence joins TRBV7-3 and TRBJ1-4, with D perhaps matching TRBD1 (5 bases). With 1 base removed from V and 7 bases from J, the gap between germline ends came to 10 bases. The CDR3 runs to 14 residues. CDR1 and CDR2 (germline): SGHTA, FQGTGA.